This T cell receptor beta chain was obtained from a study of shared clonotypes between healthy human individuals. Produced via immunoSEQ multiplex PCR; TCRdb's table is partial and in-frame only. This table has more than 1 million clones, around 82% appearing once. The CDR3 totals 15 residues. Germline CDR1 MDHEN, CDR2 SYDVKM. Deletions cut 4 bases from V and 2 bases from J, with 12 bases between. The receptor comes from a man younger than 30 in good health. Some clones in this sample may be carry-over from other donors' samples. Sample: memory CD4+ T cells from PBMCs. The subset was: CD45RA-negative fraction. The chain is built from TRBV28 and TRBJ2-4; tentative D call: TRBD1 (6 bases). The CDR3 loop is CASSSATGSKNIQYF. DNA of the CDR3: TGTGCCAGCAGTTCCGCAACAGGGTCCAAAAACATTCAGTACTTC.